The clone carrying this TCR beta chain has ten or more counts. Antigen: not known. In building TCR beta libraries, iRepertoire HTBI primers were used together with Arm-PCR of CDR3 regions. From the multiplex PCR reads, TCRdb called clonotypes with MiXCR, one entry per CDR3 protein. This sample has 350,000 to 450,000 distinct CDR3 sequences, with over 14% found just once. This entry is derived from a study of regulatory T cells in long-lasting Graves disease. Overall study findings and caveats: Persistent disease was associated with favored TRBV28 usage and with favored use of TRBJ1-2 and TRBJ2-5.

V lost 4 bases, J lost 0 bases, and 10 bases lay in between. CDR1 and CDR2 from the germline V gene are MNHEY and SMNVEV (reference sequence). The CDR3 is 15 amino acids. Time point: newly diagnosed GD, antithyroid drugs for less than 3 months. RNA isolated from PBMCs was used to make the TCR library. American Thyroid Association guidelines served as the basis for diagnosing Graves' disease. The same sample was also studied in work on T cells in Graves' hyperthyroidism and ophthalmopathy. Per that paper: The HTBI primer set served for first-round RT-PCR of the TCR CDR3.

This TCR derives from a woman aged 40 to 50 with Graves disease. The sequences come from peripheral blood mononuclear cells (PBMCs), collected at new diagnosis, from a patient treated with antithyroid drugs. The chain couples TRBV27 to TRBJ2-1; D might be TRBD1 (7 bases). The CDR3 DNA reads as TGTGCCAGCAGTTCAGGGGGGAGCTCCTACAATGAGCAGTTCTTC. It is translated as CASSSGGSSYNEQFF.